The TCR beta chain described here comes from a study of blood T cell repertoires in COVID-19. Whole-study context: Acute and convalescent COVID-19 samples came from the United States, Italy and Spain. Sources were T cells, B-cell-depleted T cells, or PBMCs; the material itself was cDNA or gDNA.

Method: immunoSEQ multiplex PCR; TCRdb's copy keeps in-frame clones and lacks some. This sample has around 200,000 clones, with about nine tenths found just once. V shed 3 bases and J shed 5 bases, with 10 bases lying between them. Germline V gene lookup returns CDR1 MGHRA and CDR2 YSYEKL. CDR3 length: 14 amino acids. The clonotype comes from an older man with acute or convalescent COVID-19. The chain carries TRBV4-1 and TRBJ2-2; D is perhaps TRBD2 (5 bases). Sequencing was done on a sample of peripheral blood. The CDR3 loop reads CASSHSGVTGELFF. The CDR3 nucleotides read TGCGCCAGCAGCCATTCCGGGGTTACCGGGGAGCTGTTTTTT.